This is a list of T cell receptor beta chains from one sample in a study of blood T cell repertoires in COVID-19. The repertoire was sequenced with immunoSEQ multiplex PCR; TCRdb's copy has only in-frame clones and lacks some. The repertoire holds some 230,000 clones, with approximately 78% as singletons. The sample taken for sequencing was peripheral blood. These receptor sequences come from a woman aged 80 or over with COVID-19, enrolled during active disease. CDR3s include the opening cysteine and the closing phenylalanine or tryptophan. D genes are given only for firm matches. Some rows have no size entry. The others give once, few or many, or a class for an expanded clone.

>TRBV18|-|-|TRBJ2-7
TGTGCCAGCTCCGGGACTCTCATCTACGAGCAGTACTTC
CASSGTLIYEQYF
>TRBV5-1|TRBD1|-|TRBJ2-7
TGCGCCAGCAGCTCAACCGGGACAGAACTCTACGAGCAGTACTTC
CASSSTGTELYEQYF
>TRBV24-1|-|few|TRBJ1-1
TGTGCCACCAGTGATTTGCTGGGTTCAGGGGCTGAAGCTTTCTTT
CATSDLLGSGAEAFF
>TRBV7-9|-|-|TRBJ2-2
TGTGCCAGCAGCTTACCTTCTACCTACACCGGGGAGCTGTTTTTT
CASSLPSTYTGELFF
>TRBV10-1|-|once|TRBJ2-2
TGCGCCAGCAGTGAGGGGACTCGCGGGGAGCTGTTTTTT
CASSEGTRGELFF
>TRBV11-3|-|-|TRBJ2-3
TGTGCCAGCAGCTTAGGGCTAGCAGATACGCAGTATTTT
CASSLGLADTQYF
>TRBV19|TRBD1|-|TRBJ2-3
TGTGCCAGTAGTACGGGGGGACAGGGGAATACGCAGTATTTT
CASSTGGQGNTQYF
>TRBV5-8|TRBD2|-|TRBJ2-3
TGTGCCAGCAGCGAAGGGACTAGCGGGACAGATACGCAGTATTTT
CASSEGTSGTDTQYF
>TRBV7-2|-|-|TRBJ1-3
TGTGCCAGCAGCTTTAGTTCCTTCGGAAACACCATATATTTT
CASSFSSFGNTIYF
>TRBV9|TRBD1|-|TRBJ1-1
TGTGCCAGCAGCCCTCAACAGGGGGATTTCGAAGCTTTCTTT
CASSPQQGDFEAFF
>TRBV2|TRBD1|once|TRBJ1-2
TGTGCCAGCAGTGAAGCAGGGACAGGCTATGGCTACACCTTC
CASSEAGTGYGYTF
>TRBV18|TRBD1|-|TRBJ1-1
TGTGCCAGCTCACCGTGGGACAGGGAGAACACTGAAGCTTTCTTT
CASSPWDRENTEAFF
>TRBV4-1|-|once|TRBJ1-2
TGCGCCAGCAGCCAAGTGGCCAACTATGGCTACACCTTC
CASSQVANYGYTF
>TRBV7-9|-|-|TRBJ1-1
TGTGCCAGCAGCTTATCCGGTGGCACTGAAGCTTTCTTT
CASSLSGGTEAFF
>TRBV5-1|TRBD2|-|TRBJ2-1
TGCGCCAGCAGCTTGGTAGCGGGAGATATCCACCAGCAGTTCTTC
CASSLVAGDIHQQFF
>TRBV4-1|-|-|TRBJ2-5
TGCGCCAGCAGCCAACCTCCGGGGAGTACGGGAGAGACCCAGTACTTC
CASSQPPGSTGETQYF
>TRBV5-1|TRBD2|-|TRBJ2-7
TGCGCCAGCAGCTTGGCCGTGGCTAGCGGGGGGGCCGGGCACGAGCAGTACTTC
CASSLAVASGGAGHEQYF
>TRBV5-4|TRBD2|few|TRBJ2-1
TGTGCCAGCAGCTCCCGACTAGCCACTCTCTCCTACAATGAGCAGTTCTTC
CASSSRLATLSYNEQFF
>TRBV18|TRBD1|-|TRBJ1-4
TGTGCCAGCTCACCAGGTCAGGCAGGGGGAGCAACTAATGAAAAACTGTTTTTT
CASSPGQAGGATNEKLFF